These 12 T cell receptor beta chains were sequenced from one sample in a study of shared clonotypes between healthy human individuals (dated by TCRdb to about 2020). The library was built by means of the immunoSEQ multiplex PCR assay. TCRdb mirrors the immuneACCESS table, restricted to in-frame sequences. Some clones are absent from its copies; in checked studies, under half trace to an unresolved V gene, and the reason for the others is unknown. Present in this sample are under 850,000 clones, roughly 72% of which were seen just once. Of the sample, less than 2% falls within the top ten clones. Input material: memory CD4+ T cells sorted from blood. This specimen's cell subset or site label, interpreted: CD45RA-negative fraction. Receptor source: a woman aged 30 to 39 in good health.

Concerning this clone: Other DNA sequences in the same sample also yield this CDR3. The rearrangement links TRBV2 to TRBJ1-5; the match to TRBD1 covers 10 bases. The germline V gene has CDR1 SNHLY and CDR2 FYNNEI. Germline trimming cut 6 bases from V and 2 bases from J; bases unmatched to any gene: 4. This CDR3 has 15 amino acids. This chain's CDR3 is CASRGDRGGNQPQHF. As DNA, the CDR3 is TGTGCCAGCAGGGGGGACAGGGGAGGCAATCAGCCCCAGCATTTT.

The rearrangement joins TRBV6-5 to TRBJ2-2; D possibly uses TRBD1 or TRBD2 (6 bases each). CDR1 is MNHEY and CDR2 is SVGAGI in the germline V gene. The CDR3 runs 14 residues. Trimming pared 2 bases from V and 7 bases from J, leaving 11 bases between. CDR3 residues: CASSYPRGGGELFF. The CDR3 DNA sequence: TGTGCCAGCAGTTACCCCAGGGGAGGCGGGGAGCTGTTTTTT.

V is TRBV5-1 and J is TRBJ2-1, with 13 bases matching TRBD2. The CDR3 extends over 16 amino acids. The trim removed 2 bases at V and 7 bases at J, leaving 6 bases unmatched. Germline values: CDR1 SGHRS, CDR2 YFSETQ. The CDR3 reads CASSLPGLAGTNEQFF. The DNA of the CDR3 is TGCGCCAGCAGCTTACCGGGACTAGCGGGAACAAATGAGCAGTTCTTC.

The chain has TRBV5-5 and TRBJ2-5; no clear D. V lost 1 base, J lost 2 bases, and 6 bases lay in between. Germline V lookup: CDR1 SGHKS, CDR2 YYEKEE (reference sequence). The CDR3 has 13 residues. CDR3 coding DNA: TGTGCCAGCAGCTTGCCTGTTCAAGAGACCCAGTACTTC. Protein sequence: CASSLPVQETQYF. Combining the CDR3 with reference TRBV5-5 and TRBJ2-5 gives the whole variable domain DAGVTQSPTHLIKTRGQQVTLRCSPISGHKSVSWYQQVLGQGPQFIFQYYEKEERGRGNFPDRFSARQFPNYSSELNVNALLLGDSALYLCASSLPVQETQYFGPGTRLLVL.

This clone was picked up one time. This chain joins TRBV10-3 and TRBJ2-1; the D gene is possibly TRBD2 (5 bases). The CDR3 length is 15 residues. Looked up from germline, CDR1 is ENHRY and CDR2 is SYGVKD. Deletions cut 0 bases from V and 7 bases from J, with 13 bases between. CDR3 nucleotides: TGTGCCATCAGTGAGTCATGGATTCCGGGGAATGAGCAGTTCTTC. Translated, it gives CAISESWIPGNEQFF.

Details on this clone: Within the sample, other DNA sequences also encode this same CDR3. V usage is TRBV2 and J usage is TRBJ1-5; no firm D call. V was pared by 5 bases and J by 0 bases, with 8 bases between. The CDR3 covers 14 residues. Germline-derived CDR1 and CDR2 are SNHLY and FYNNEI. CDR3: CASSRRNSNQPQHF. The CDR3 coding sequence is TGTGCCAGCAGTCGACGGAATAGCAATCAGCCCCAGCATTTT.

The chain employs TRBV5-1 and TRBJ2-1, with 11 bases lining up with TRBD2. The CDR3 has 18 residues. After removal of 2 bases from V and 4 bases from J, the junction contained 11 bases not matched to a gene. Germline-derived CDR1 and CDR2 are SGHRS and YFSETQ. CDR3 loop: CASSFAGTSGPRYNEQFF. CDR3 nucleotide sequence: TGCGCCAGCAGCTTTGCCGGGACTAGCGGACCGAGATACAATGAGCAGTTCTTC.

The chain recombines TRBV28 with TRBJ1-4, with D maybe TRBD1 (5 bases). This CDR3 is built from 14 residues. The germline V and J ends were trimmed by 2 bases and 2 bases, with 6 bases remaining between them. Germline V CDR1 and CDR2: MDHEN, SYDVKM. CDR3 region: CASSLGGTNEKLFF. Written as DNA, the CDR3 is TGTGCCAGCAGTTTAGGGGGGACTAATGAAAAACTGTTTTTT.

This chain joins TRBV11-2 and TRBJ1-5; D is possibly TRBD1 (6 bases). The CDR3 is made up of 15 amino acids. The germline V gene encodes CDR1 SGHAT and CDR2 FQNNGV. The V end lost 5 bases, the J end lost 1 base, and 12 bases lay between the germline ends. The CDR3 is CASSRSQGSNQPQHF. DNA of the CDR3: TGTGCCAGCAGCAGAAGCCAGGGGAGCAATCAGCCCCAGCATTTT.

This clone was counted a few times. V gene TRBV5-6 combines with J gene TRBJ1-2; no firm D call. The CDR3 spans 15 residues. CDR1 and CDR2 from the germline V gene are SGHDT and YYEEEE. Trimming shortened V by 0 bases and J by 1 base, and 10 bases separated the two germline ends. Here the CDR3 DNA reads TGTGCCAGCAGCTTGGTCGGGGATATTAACTATGGCTACACCTTC. This codes for CASSLVGDINYGYTF. Full variable domain (rest looked up from reference TRBV5-6 and TRBJ1-2): DAGVTQSPTHLIKTRGQQVTLRCSPKSGHDTVSWYQQALGQGPQFIFQYYEEEERQRGNFPDRFSGHQFPNYSSELNVNALLLGDSALYLCASSLVGDINYGYTFGSGTRLTVV.

V gene TRBV29-1 combines with J gene TRBJ2-1, with 10 bases that match TRBD2. J gave up 7 bases and V 0 bases, and 9 bases lay outside the gene matches. CDR1 and CDR2 (germline): SQVTM, ANQGSEA. This CDR3 comprises 16 residues. The CDR3: CSVEDWLAGVRNEQFF. CDR3 nucleotides: TGCAGCGTTGAAGATTGGCTAGCGGGAGTTAGGAATGAGCAGTTCTTC.

The rearrangement links TRBV27 to TRBJ1-4, with 10 bases identical to TRBD1. The CDR3 consists of 16 residues. V lost 6 bases, J lost 5 bases, and 9 bases stayed unmatched. Per germline, CDR1 MNHEY and CDR2 SMNVEV (reference sequence). CDR3 sequence (DNA): TGTGCCAGCAGGCGACAGGGGGCGTCCCCGAATGAAAAACTGTTTTTT. Translation gives CASRRQGASPNEKLFF.